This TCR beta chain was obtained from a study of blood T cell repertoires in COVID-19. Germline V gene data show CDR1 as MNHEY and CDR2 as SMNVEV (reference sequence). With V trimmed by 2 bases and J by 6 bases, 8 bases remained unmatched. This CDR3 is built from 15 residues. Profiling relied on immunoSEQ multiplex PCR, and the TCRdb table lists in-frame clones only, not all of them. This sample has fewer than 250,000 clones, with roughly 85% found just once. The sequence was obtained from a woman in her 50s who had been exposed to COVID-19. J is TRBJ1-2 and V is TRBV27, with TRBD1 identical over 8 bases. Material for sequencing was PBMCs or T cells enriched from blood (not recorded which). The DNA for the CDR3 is TGTGCCAGCAGTTTAGTCCAGGGGGCGACGGATGGCTACACCTTC. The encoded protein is CASSLVQGATDGYTF.